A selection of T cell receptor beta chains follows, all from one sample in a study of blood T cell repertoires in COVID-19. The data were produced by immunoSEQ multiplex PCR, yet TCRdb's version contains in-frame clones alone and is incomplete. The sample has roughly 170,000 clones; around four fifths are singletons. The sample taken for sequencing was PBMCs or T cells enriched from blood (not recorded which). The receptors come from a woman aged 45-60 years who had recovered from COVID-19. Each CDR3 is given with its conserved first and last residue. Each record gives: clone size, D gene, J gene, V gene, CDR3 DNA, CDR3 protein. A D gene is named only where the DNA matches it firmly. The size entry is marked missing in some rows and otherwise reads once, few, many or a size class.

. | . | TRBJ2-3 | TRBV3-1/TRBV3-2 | TGTGCCAGCAGCCGACTCGGGACTTCGGCTAGCACAGATACGCAGTATTTT | CASSRLGTSASTDTQYF
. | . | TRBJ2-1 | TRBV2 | TGTGCGTCTAGGGGTAATAATGAGCAGTTCTTC | CASRGNNEQFF
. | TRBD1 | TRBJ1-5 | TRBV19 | TGTGCCAGTAGTATAACAGGGGGCAATCAGCCCCAGCATTTT | CASSITGGNQPQHF
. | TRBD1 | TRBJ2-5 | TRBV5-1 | TGCGCCAGCAGCTTTTCCCCACAGGGGGCCGATGGGGAGACCCAGTACTTC | CASSFSPQGADGETQYF
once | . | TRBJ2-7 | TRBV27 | TGTGCCAGCAGTTTATCCTCAGGGATCGGGGGTATTCGCTACGAGCAGTACTTC | CASSLSSGIGGIRYEQYF
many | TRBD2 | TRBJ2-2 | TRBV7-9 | TGTGCCAGCAGCCGGACTAGCGATAGCACCGGGGAGCTGTTTTTT | CASSRTSDSTGELFF
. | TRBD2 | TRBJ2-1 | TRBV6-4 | TGTGCCAGCAGTGACTCGGCTGGGGACTACCACTACAATGAGCAGTTCTTC | CASSDSAGDYHYNEQFF
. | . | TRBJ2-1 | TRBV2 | TGTGCCAGCAGTGAATTGCGGGCCAATGAGCAGTTCTTC | CASSELRANEQFF
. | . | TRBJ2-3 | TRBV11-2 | TGTGCCAGCAGCTTAGGCGTCAGGGGCCCAGATACGCAGTATTTT | CASSLGVRGPDTQYF
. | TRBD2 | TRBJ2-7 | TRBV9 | TGTGCCAGCAGCCCTCGGGGGACTAGCGGTAAGGTGCAGTACTTC | CASSPRGTSGKVQYF
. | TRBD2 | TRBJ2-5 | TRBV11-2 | TGTGCCAGCAGCTTAGGTGGGCTAGCGGGGGGACAAGAGACCCAGTACTTC | CASSLGGLAGGQETQYF
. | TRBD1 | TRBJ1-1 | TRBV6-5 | TGTGCCAGCAGTTTGACAGGGGAGGAGACTGAAGCTTTCTTT | CASSLTGEETEAFF
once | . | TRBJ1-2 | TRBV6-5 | TGTGCCAGCAGAATGGACAGCAACTATGGCTACACCTTC | CASRMDSNYGYTF
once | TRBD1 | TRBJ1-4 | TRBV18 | TGTGCCAGCTCACCACCGTCTGGACAGGGTCAAAAACTGTTTTTT | CASSPPSGQGQKLFF
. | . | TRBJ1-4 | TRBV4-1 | TGCGCCAGCAGCCACCGGGGGGCTGGGGATAATGAAAAACTGTTTTTT | CASSHRGAGDNEKLFF
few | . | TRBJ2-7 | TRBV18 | TGTGCCAGCTCACCCTCCTCCTACGAGCAGTACTTC | CASSPSSYEQYF
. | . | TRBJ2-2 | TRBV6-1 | TGTGCCAGCAGTGAATTCGGGTCCCATGCAACCGGGGAGCTGTTTTTT | CASSEFGSHATGELFF
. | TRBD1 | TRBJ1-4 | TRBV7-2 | TGTGCCAGCAGCCGGGACAGTACTAATGAAAAACTGTTTTTT | CASSRDSTNEKLFF
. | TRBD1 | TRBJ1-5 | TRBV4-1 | TGCGCCAGCAGCCAAGAAGGGCAGGGGGCGCATCAGCCCCAGCATTTT | CASSQEGQGAHQPQHF
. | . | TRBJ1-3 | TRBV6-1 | TGTGCCAGCAGTGATGTTGGTGTGGCTGTTGGAAACACCATATATTTT | CASSDVGVAVGNTIYF
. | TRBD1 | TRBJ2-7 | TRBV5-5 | TGTGCCAGCAGCTTAGGTCCCGGGACAGATACCTACGAGCAGTACTTC | CASSLGPGTDTYEQYF
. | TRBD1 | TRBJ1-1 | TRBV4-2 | TGTGCCAGCAGCCAAGATATGGGACAGGGGAACACTGAAGCTTTCTTT | CASSQDMGQGNTEAFF
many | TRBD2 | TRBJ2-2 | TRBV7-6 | TGTGCCAGCAGCACGAGAGCGGGAGTCTACGGGGAGCTGTTTTTT | CASSTRAGVYGELFF
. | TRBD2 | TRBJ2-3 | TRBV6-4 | TGTGCCAGCTCTCGGGAGGGCGGCGCAGATACGCAGTATTTT | CASSREGGADTQYF
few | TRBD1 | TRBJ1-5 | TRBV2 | TGTGCCAGCAGCCCGGGACAGGGACATCAGCCCCAGCATTTT | CASSPGQGHQPQHF
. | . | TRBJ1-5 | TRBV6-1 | TGTGCCAGCAGCACCCAGGGGCAGGGACAGCCCCAGCATTTT | CASSTQGQGQPQHF
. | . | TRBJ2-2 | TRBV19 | TGTGCCAGTACGAGCGCCGGGGAGCTGTTTTTT | CASTSAGELFF
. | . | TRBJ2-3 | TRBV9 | TGTGCCAGCAGCGTACAGGGCGACAGCACAGATACGCAGTATTTT | CASSVQGDSTDTQYF
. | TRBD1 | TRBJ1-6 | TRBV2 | TGTGCCAGCAGTCGACAGGGGCTTGATTCACCCCTCCACTTT | CASSRQGLDSPLHF
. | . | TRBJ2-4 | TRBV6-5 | TGTGCCAGCAGCATACAGGGGGGGAACATTCAGTACTTC | CASSIQGGNIQYF
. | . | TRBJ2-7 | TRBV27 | TGTGCCAGCAGTCCCGCGACAGGAGCCTACGAGCAGTACTTC | CASSPATGAYEQYF
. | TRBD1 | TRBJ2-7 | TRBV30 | TGTGCCTGGAGTGGTGGACAGGGGGCATCCTACGAGCAGTACTTC | CAWSGGQGASYEQYF
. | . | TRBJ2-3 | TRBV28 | TGTGCCAGCAGTTCCGGAGACAGTGATACGCAGTATTTT | CASSSGDSDTQYF
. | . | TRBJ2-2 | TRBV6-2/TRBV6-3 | TGTGCCAGCAGTACAAACAGGGTAAACACCGGGGAGCTGTTTTTT | CASSTNRVNTGELFF